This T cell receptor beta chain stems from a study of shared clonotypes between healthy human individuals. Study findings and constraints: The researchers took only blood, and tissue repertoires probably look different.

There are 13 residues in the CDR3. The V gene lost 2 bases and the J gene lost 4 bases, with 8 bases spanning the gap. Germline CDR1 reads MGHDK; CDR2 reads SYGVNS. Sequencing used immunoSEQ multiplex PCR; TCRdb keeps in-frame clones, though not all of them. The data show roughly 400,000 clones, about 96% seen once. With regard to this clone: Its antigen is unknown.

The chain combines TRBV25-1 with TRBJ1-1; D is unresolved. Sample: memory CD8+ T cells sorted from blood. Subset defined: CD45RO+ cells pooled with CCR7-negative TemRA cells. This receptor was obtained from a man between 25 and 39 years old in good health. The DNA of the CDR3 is TGTGCCAGCAGTGAACGGGTTCGCACTGAAGCTTTCTTT. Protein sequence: CASSERVRTEAFF. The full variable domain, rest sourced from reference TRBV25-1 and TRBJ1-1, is EADIYQTPRYLVIGTGKKITLECSQTMGHDKMYWYQQDPGMELHLIHYSYGVNSTEKGDLSSESTVSRIRTEHFPLTLESARPSHTSQYLCASSERVRTEAFFGQGTRLTVV.